This TCR beta chain was identified during a study of blood T cells in healthy people across ages. Study results and limitations: Using unsorted PBMCs precluded a conclusive naive versus antigen-experienced comparison.

Germline CDR1 and CDR2: SGHTA and FQGNSA. 15 amino acids form the CDR3, both terminal residues included. This clonotype was observed a handful of times. The antigen remains unidentified. The limits of the CDR3 on the DNA are not certain, so only TCRdb's listed CDR3 is given. Then a second PCR, running roughly 7 to 11 cycles, was carried out with a sample-barcoded 5' primer and a J-beta primer mix. TCRdb reprocessed the 5' RACE reads with MiXCR, giving one entry per CDR3 protein. The table lists about 930,000 distinct CDR3 sequences, under 35% of them singletons. The data were also submitted as part of a second study, on T cells of mothers and their children. Turning to that study: Five to seven children and their three healthy Caucasian mothers were the donors.

Sequenced: blood. The TCR sequence derives from a woman aged 40 to 49 in good health. The chain is built from TRBV7-2 and TRBJ1-5; the D segment call TRBD1 is taken from the table without a DNA check. CDR3 region: CASSRGQFFGEPQHF.